The following is a T cell receptor beta chain sequence with its context. This clone's antigen is unknown. The record has no base qualities; no much larger clone is one base away. Library preparation used the immunoSEQ multiplex PCR assay. TCRdb's version of the immuneACCESS table is confined to in-frame rearrangements and falls short of the full clone set. An unresolved V gene accounts for under half of the shortfall where checked; the remainder is of unknown origin. This sample has about 120,000 clones in its table, and more than 85% of those were observed once. The ten top clones hold more than 2% of the sample. The data were obtained in a study of control samples from healthy donors and cancer patients (dated by TCRdb to about 2020). This sequence was found in a man aged 25 to 45 in good health. Sequenced sample: blood.

This receptor carries the CDR3 CAISDPPWRGPMGNQPQHF. The nucleotide sequence reads as follows: TGTGCCATCAGTGACCCCCCTTGGAGGGGACCTATGGGCAATCAGCCCCAGCATTTT. In this chain, TRBV10-3 is recombined with TRBJ1-5, with a tentative D gene TRBD1 over 5 matching bases. Counted from cysteine to phenylalanine, this CDR3 has 19 amino acids. Only the CDR3 DNA is retained, 57 bases long and in frame from the first base. Deletion took 3 bases off V and 2 bases off J, with a span of 23 bases between the germline ends. Sequences ENHRY (CDR1) and SYGVKD (CDR2) are obtained from the germline V gene.